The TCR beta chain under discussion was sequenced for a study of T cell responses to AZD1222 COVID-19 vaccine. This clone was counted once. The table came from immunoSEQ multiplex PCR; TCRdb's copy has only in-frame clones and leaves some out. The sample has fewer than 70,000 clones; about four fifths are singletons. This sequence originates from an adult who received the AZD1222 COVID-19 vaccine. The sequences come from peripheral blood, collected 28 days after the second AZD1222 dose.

In DNA, the CDR3 is TGTGCCAGCACCGACAGGGTTAATTCACCCCTCCACTTT. This sequence encodes CASTDRVNSPLHF. The chain is built from TRBV6-5 and TRBJ1-6; 7 bases align to TRBD1. Trimming at V came to 7 bases and at J to 6 bases, leaving 3 bases not matched to a gene. The germline V gene has CDR1 MNHEY and CDR2 SVGAGI. CDR3 size: 13 residues.